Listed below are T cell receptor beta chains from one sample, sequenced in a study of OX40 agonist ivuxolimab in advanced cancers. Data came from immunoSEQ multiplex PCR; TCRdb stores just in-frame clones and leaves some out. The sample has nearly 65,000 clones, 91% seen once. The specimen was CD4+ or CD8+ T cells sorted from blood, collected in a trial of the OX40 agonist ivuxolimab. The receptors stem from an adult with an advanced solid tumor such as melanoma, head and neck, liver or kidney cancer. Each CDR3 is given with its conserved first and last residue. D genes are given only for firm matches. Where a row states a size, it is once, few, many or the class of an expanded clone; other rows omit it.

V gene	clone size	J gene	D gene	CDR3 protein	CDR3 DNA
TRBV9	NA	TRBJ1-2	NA	CASSVGTANNYGYTF	TGTGCCAGCAGCGTAGGGACAGCTAATAACTATGGCTACACCTTC
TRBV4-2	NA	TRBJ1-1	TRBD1	CASSQDSTGGTEAFF	TGTGCCAGCAGCCAGGACTCAACAGGGGGGACTGAAGCTTTCTTT
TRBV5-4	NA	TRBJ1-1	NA	CASNNVGAGTEAFF	TGTGCCAGCAATAACGTGGGGGCGGGAACTGAAGCTTTCTTT
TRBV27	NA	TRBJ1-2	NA	CASSFPNGGYGYTF	TGTGCCAGCAGTTTCCCCAACGGAGGCTATGGCTACACCTTC
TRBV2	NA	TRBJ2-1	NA	CASSEGTGNEQFF	TGTGCCAGCAGTGAGGGTACCGGGAATGAGCAGTTCTTC
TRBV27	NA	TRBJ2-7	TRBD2	CASSPMLGGSGYEQYF	TGTGCCAGCAGTCCCATGCTAGGCGGGAGTGGCTACGAGCAGTACTTC
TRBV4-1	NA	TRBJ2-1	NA	CASSQESMGPLNEQFF	TGCGCCAGCAGCCAAGAAAGCATGGGACCCCTCAATGAGCAGTTCTTC
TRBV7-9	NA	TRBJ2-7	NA	CASSFQPRGDLHEQYF	TGTGCCAGCAGCTTCCAACCCCGGGGAGATCTCCACGAGCAGTACTTC
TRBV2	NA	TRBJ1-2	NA	CASSGEGPTRYGYTF	TGTGCCAGCAGTGGTGAAGGCCCCACTAGGTATGGCTACACCTTC
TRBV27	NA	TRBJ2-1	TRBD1	CASSSGTGSNEQFF	TGTGCCAGCAGTTCCGGGACAGGGTCTAATGAGCAGTTCTTC
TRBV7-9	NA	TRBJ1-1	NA	CASSLDPGTNTEAFF	TGTGCCAGCAGCTTAGATCCGGGGACGAACACTGAAGCTTTCTTT
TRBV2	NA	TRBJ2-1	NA	CASNRRGNEQFF	TGTGCCAGCAACAGGAGGGGGAATGAGCAGTTCTTC
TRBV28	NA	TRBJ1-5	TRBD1	CASSSRQGAQPQHF	TGTGCCAGCAGTTCGAGACAGGGTGCTCAGCCCCAGCATTTT
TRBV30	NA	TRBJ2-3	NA	CAWSGGGPYTDTQYF	TGTGCCTGGAGTGGAGGTGGCCCTTACACAGATACGCAGTATTTT
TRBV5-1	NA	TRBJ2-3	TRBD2	CASSHGSGGVTDTQYF	TGCGCCAGCAGCCATGGCAGCGGGGGGGTCACAGATACGCAGTATTTT
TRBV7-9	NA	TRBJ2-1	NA	CASGLGGSYNEQFF	TGTGCCAGCGGGCTCGGCGGCTCCTACAATGAGCAGTTCTTC
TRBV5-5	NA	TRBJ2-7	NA	CASSLEQGRVWEQYF	TGTGCCAGCAGCTTGGAACAGGGCCGGGTGTGGGAGCAGTACTTC
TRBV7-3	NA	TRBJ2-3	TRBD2	CASSLSTSGRTDTQYF	TGTGCCAGCAGCTTAAGTACTAGCGGGAGAACAGATACGCAGTATTTT
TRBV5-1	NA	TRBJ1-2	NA	CASSPGRVGYTF	TGCGCCAGCAGCCCGGGCAGGGTTGGCTACACCTTC
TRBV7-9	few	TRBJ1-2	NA	CASSPPSSLLNYGYTF	TGTGCCAGCAGCCCCCCGAGCAGCCTGTTAAACTATGGCTACACCTTC
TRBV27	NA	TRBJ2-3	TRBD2	CASTLSAAGLNTDTQYF	TGTGCCAGCACCCTGTCGGCAGCGGGACTAAACACAGATACGCAGTATTTT
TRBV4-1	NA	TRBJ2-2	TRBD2	CASSHPSGGAPGELFF	TGCGCCAGCAGCCACCCTAGCGGGGGGGCCCCCGGGGAGCTGTTTTTT
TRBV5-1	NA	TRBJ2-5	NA	CASSLRGTGYQETQYF	TGCGCCAGCAGCTTGAGAGGCACGGGGTACCAAGAGACCCAGTACTTC
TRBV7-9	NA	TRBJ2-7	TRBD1	CASRTTGETYEQYF	TGTGCCAGCAGAACGACAGGGGAGACCTACGAGCAGTACTTC
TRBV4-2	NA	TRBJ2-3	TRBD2	CASSLLAGGDTQYF	TGTGCCAGCAGCCTGCTAGCGGGGGGCGATACGCAGTATTTT
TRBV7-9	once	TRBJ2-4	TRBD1	CASSTTGGWGNIQYF	TGTGCCAGCAGCACGACAGGGGGCTGGGGAAACATTCAGTACTTC
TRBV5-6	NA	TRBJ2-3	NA	CASSFGGADTQYF	TGTGCCAGCAGCTTCGGGGGAGCAGATACGCAGTATTTT
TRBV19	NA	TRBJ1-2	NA	CASSISGPGYGYTF	TGTGCCAGTAGTATTTCAGGGCCCGGCTATGGCTACACCTTC
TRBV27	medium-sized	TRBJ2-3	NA	CASGILTDTQYF	TGTGCCAGCGGAATTCTCACAGATACGCAGTATTTT
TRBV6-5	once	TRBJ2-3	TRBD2	CASSYRGGPPTDTQYF	TGTGCCAGCAGTTACCGCGGGGGGCCCCCCACAGATACGCAGTATTTT
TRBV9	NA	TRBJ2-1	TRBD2	CASSVGGGRGNEQFF	TGTGCCAGCAGCGTAGGGGGCGGGAGAGGCAATGAGCAGTTCTTC
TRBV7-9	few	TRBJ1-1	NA	CASSRSPEAFF	TGTGCCAGCAGCCGCAGCCCTGAAGCTTTCTTT
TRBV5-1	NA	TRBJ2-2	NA	CASSLVLIGGTGELFF	TGCGCCAGCAGCTTGGTCTTGATTGGGGGAACCGGGGAGCTGTTTTTT
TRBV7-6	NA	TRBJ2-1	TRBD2	CASSPSGLVEYNEQFF	TGTGCCAGCAGCCCGTCTGGACTAGTGGAATACAATGAGCAGTTCTTC
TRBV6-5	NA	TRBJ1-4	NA	CASSYNRNEKLFF	TGTGCCAGCAGTTATAACAGAAATGAAAAACTGTTTTTT
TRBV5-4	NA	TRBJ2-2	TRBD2	CASSFPPGLAGGTGELFF	TGTGCCAGCAGCTTTCCCCCGGGACTAGCGGGGGGAACCGGGGAGCTGTTTTTT
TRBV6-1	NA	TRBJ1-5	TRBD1	CASTPGGLGQPQHF	TGTGCCAGCACACCAGGGGGCTTAGGGCAGCCCCAGCATTTT
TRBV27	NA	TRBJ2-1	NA	CASSFGTTNNEQFF	TGTGCCAGCAGTTTCGGGACCACCAACAATGAGCAGTTCTTC
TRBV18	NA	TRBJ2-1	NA	CASSPPSEVHEQFF	TGTGCCAGCTCACCACCCAGCGAGGTCCATGAGCAGTTCTTC
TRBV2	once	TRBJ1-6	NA	CASSDHRQYSPLHF	TGTGCCAGCAGTGACCATCGACAGTATTCACCCCTCCACTTT
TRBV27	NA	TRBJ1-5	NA	CASTPFSGQPQHF	TGTGCCAGCACCCCTTTTTCAGGGCAGCCCCAGCATTTT
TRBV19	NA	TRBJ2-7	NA	CASSISETSYEQYF	TGTGCCAGTAGTATTAGCGAGACTTCCTACGAGCAGTACTTC
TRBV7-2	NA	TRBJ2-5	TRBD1	CASKIFPTGEETQYF	TGTGCCAGCAAGATCTTCCCGACAGGGGAAGAGACCCAGTACTTC
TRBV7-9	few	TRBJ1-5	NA	CASSLGTQPQHF	TGTGCCAGCAGCTTAGGGACGCAGCCCCAGCATTTT
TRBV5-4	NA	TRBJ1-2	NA	CASSYLAGSEGYTF	TGTGCCAGCAGCTACCTGGCAGGGTCCGAGGGCTACACCTTC
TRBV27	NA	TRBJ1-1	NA	CASSLGGLNTEAFF	TGTGCCAGCAGTTTAGGAGGTCTGAACACTGAAGCTTTCTTT
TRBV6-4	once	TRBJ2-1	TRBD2	CASSEGTSGRQTYNEQFF	TGTGCCAGCAGTGAAGGGACTAGCGGGAGGCAGACATACAATGAGCAGTTCTTC
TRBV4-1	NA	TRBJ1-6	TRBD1	CASSTPGGRGPLHF	TGCGCCAGCAGCACACCAGGGGGCAGGGGACCCCTCCACTTT
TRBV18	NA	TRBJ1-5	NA	CASSPGTGRDEGNQPQHF	TGTGCCAGCTCCCCAGGGACCGGCAGGGATGAGGGCAATCAGCCCCAGCATTTT
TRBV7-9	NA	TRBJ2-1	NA	CASSHYSALNEQFF	TGTGCCAGCAGCCATTATTCAGCCCTCAATGAGCAGTTCTTC
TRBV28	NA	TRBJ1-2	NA	CASSPVIANPTYGYTF	TGTGCCAGCAGCCCCGTTATTGCTAACCCTACCTATGGCTACACCTTC
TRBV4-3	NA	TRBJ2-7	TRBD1	CASSQDRTGGGEQYF	TGCGCCAGCAGCCAAGACCGGACAGGGGGGGGAGAGCAGTACTTC
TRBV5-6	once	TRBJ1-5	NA	CASSLGGGGRQPQHF	TGTGCCAGCAGCTTGGGAGGAGGTGGACGTCAGCCCCAGCATTTT
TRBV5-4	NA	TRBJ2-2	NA	CASSFPGPNTGELFF	TGTGCCAGCAGCTTCCCAGGCCCCAACACCGGGGAGCTGTTTTTT